This T cell receptor (beta chain) was profiled in a study of beta chain features in type 1 diabetes. Study-wide findings and caveats: Here, the possible influence of HLA type (on TCRB rearrangement) remained unresolved. The similarity of naive, central memory and Treg TCRB repertoires appeared greater among patients than among healthy donors.

CDR1 MDHEN and CDR2 SYDVKM come from the germline V gene. V gave up 3 bases and J gave up 7 bases; unmatched junction bases: 9. The CDR3 runs to 16 residues. This clone has only a few counts. Antigen unknown. The investigators reverse transcribed all of the isolated RNA, so they sequenced expressed TCRB transcripts. TCRdb's table, derived via immunoSEQ multiplex PCR, lists solely in-frame clones and lacks some. The table lists about 930,000 clones, under 20% of them singletons. This clonotype originated in a woman aged 18 to 35 in good health. The specimen was naive CD4+ T cells from blood. The J gene is TRBJ2-5, the V gene TRBV28, with 12 positions matching TRBD1. CDR3 in DNA: TGTGCCAGCAGTTTTTTGGGACAGGGGGCGCAGATGACCCAGTACTTC. Translation: CASSFLGQGAQMTQYF.